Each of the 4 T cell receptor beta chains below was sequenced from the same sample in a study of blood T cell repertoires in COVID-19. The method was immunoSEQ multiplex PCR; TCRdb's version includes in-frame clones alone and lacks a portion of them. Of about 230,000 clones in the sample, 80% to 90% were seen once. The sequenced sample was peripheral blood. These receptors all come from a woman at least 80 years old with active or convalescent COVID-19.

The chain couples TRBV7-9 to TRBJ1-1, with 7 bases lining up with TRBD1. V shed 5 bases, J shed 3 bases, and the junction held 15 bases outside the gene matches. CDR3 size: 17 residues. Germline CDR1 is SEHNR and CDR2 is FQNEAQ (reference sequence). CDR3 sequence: CASSPRDKRGQHTEAFF. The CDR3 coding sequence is TGTGCCAGCAGCCCCCGGGATAAGAGGGGGCAACACACTGAAGCTTTCTTT.

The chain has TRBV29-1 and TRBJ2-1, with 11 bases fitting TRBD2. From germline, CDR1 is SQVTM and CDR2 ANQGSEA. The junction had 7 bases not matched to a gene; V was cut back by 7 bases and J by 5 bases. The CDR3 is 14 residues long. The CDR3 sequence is CSAEGTSGDNEQFF. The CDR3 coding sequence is TGCAGCGCCGAGGGGACTAGCGGAGACAATGAGCAGTTCTTC.

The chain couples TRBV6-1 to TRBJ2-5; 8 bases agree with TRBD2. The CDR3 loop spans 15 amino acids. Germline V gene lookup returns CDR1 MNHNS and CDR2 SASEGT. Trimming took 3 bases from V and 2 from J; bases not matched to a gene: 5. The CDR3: CASSEFTSGQETQYF. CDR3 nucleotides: TGTGCCAGCAGTGAGTTTACTAGCGGACAAGAGACCCAGTACTTC.

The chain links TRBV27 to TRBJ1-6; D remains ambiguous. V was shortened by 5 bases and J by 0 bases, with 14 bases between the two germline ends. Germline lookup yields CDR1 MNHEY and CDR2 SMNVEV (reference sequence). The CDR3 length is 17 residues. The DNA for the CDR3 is TGTGCCAGCAGTGTGGGCCTCGGAGGCTCCTATAATTCACCCCTCCACTTT. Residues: CASSVGLGGSYNSPLHF.